This T cell receptor (beta chain) was sequenced during a study of blood T cell repertoires in COVID-19. The wider study: The samples span acute and convalescent COVID-19 from the United States, Italy and Spain. From T cells, B-cell-depleted T cells, or PBMCs came the material, which was cDNA or gDNA.

Study processing details: The authors estimated nucleated cell counts from reference gene primer amplification. Method: immunoSEQ multiplex PCR; TCRdb's copy keeps in-frame clones and lacks some. The V and J calls and clone size were taken over from that table, and D and trimming were inferred from the DNA. The sample shows about 140,000 clones, more than 80% of them seen only once. The junction had 16 bases not matched to a gene; V was cut back by 10 bases and J by 7 bases. Germline V lookup: CDR1 LNHDA, CDR2 SQIVND (reference sequence). The CDR3 spans 16 residues. This rearrangement joins TRBV19 to TRBJ2-2, with 9 bases lining up with TRBD1. Sequencing input: peripheral blood. The origin of this receptor is a woman aged 80 or older with acute or convalescent COVID-19. The CDR3 here is CAISRGGQGKHGELFF. Written as DNA, the CDR3 is TGTGCCATCTCCCGCGGCGGACAGGGGAAGCACGGGGAGCTGTTTTTT.